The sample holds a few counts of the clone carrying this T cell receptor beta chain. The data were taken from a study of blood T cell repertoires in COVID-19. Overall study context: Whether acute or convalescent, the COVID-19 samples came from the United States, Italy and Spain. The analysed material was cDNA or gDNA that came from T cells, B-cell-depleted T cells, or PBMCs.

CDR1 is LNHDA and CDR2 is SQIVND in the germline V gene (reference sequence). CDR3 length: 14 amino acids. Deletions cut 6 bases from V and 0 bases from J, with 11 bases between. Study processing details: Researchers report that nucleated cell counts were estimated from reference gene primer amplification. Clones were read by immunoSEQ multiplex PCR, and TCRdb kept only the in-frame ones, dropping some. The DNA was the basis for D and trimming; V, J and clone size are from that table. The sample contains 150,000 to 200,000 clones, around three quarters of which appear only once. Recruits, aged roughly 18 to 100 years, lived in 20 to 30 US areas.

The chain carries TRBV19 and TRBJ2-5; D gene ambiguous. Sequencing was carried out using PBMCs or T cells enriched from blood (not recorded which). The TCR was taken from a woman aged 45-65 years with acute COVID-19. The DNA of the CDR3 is TGTGCCAGTAGCGACCCGGGTTACCAAGAGACCCAGTACTTC. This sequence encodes CASSDPGYQETQYF.